This T cell receptor (beta chain) was identified in a study of Ad26.COV2.S vaccination and SARS-CoV-2 variants. As for treatment: roughly 19 received Ad26.COV2.S at low or high dose, single or two shots; about 5 received placebo; per-sample allocation not given. Day 63 after the first vaccine or placebo injection was the time point for sampling. V shed 2 bases and J shed 5 bases, with 14 bases lying between them. Germline values: CDR1 SGHRS, CDR2 YFSETQ. CDR3 length: 15 amino acids. Profiled with immunoSEQ multiplex PCR; TCRdb holds only in-frame clones, not every one. The sample has a few hundred thousand clones; over 75% are singletons.

The sequencing here drew on peripheral blood, taken in a trial of Ad26.COV2.S vaccine versus placebo. This chain connects TRBV5-1 to TRBJ2-1; possibly TRBD2 for D (7 bases). The sequence came from a person between 18 and 65 years old who received the Ad26.COV2.S COVID-19 vaccine or a placebo. CDR3 in amino acids: CASSLRGAANNEQFF. Written as DNA, the CDR3 is TGCGCCAGCAGCTTACGGGGGGCGGCGAACAATGAGCAGTTCTTC.